This paragraph covers one T cell receptor beta chain sequence. Using RNA transcripts as the source, TCR beta CDR3 regions were amplified. Initially, a first-round RT-PCR of the TCR CDR3 employed the HTBI primer set. From the multiplex PCR reads, TCRdb called clonotypes with MiXCR, one entry per CDR3 protein. The data contain 550,000 to 700,000 distinct CDR3 sequences, approximately 44% of them singletons. CDR3 length: 14 amino acids. Trimming cost V 4 bases and J 2 bases, with 14 bases left between them. Germline-derived CDR1 and CDR2 are SQVTM and ANQGSEA. The record originates from a study of T cells in Graves' hyperthyroidism and ophthalmopathy.

This clonotype originated in an adult woman with Graves' disease, either hyperthyroidism or ophthalmopathy (not recorded which). The sequencing input was peripheral blood or thyroid tissue (not recorded which). This sequence joins TRBV29-1 and TRBJ2-5; no clear D. CDR3 nucleotides: TGCAGCGTTGTCTCCCAGCGCGAGCAAGAGACCCAGTACTTC. Its translation is CSVVSQREQETQYF.